This passage covers 10 T cell receptor beta chains from one sample sequenced in a study of cytomegalovirus exposure and HLA in healthy donors. Primers for the PCR totalled 60 Vbeta and 13 Jbeta. This table comes from immunoSEQ multiplex PCR, and its TCRdb copy is limited to in-frame clones, with some not included. The sample carries about 160,000 clones, approximately 79% recorded once. The sample taken for sequencing was PBMCs. These receptors all stem from a man aged 50-59 years in good health and CMV-seropositive.

V gene TRBV2 combines with J gene TRBJ1-2, with D hard to call. V lost 2 bases and J 8 bases, leaving 9 bases between the germline ends. Germline V lookup: CDR1 SNHLY, CDR2 FYNNEI. The length of the CDR3 is 12 residues. The CDR3 DNA reads TGTGCCAGCAGTGAACAGTTTGGCGGCTACACCTTC. Translating gives CASSEQFGGYTF.

V usage is TRBV5-6 and J usage is TRBJ1-2; TRBD1 aligns across 11 bases. The length of the CDR3 is 16 residues. Germline V CDR1 and CDR2: SGHDT, YYEEEE. The J segment lost 6 bases and the V segment lost 4 bases, leaving 11 bases of the junction unmatched. The CDR3 DNA reads TGTGCCAGCAGCGGGATGGACAGGGGGCAGACTAATGGCTACACCTTC. Amino acids: CASSGMDRGQTNGYTF.

The gene calls are TRBV19 and TRBJ2-2; D is uncertain. The length of the CDR3 is 14 residues. V lost 2 bases and J lost 5, with 9 bases in between. Germline values: CDR1 LNHDA, CDR2 SQIVND (reference sequence). CDR3 bases: TGTGCCAGTAGTATAACTGGAGATACCGGGGAGCTGTTTTTT. Amino acid sequence: CASSITGDTGELFF.

This chain links TRBV28 with TRBJ1-1, with TRBD1 identical over 7 bases. The ends lost 2 bases at V and 0 bases at J; junction bases unmatched: 0. This CDR3 has 14 amino acids. Germline assignment: CDR1 MDHEN and CDR2 SYDVKM. The CDR3 sequence: CASSLDRVNTEAFF. CDR3 sequence (DNA): TGTGCCAGCAGTTTAGACAGGGTGAACACTGAAGCTTTCTTT.

This rearrangement joins TRBV4-2 to TRBJ2-5, with D perhaps matching TRBD1 (6 bases). Trimming cost V 3 bases and J 5 bases, with 16 bases left between them. The CDR3 is 15 residues long. Per germline, CDR1 LGHNA and CDR2 YNFKEQ. The CDR3 protein is CASSQGAGYAETQYF. In DNA form, the CDR3 reads TGTGCCAGCAGCCAGGGGGCAGGGTATGCGGAGACCCAGTACTTC.

This clone was observed a few times. The rearrangement joins TRBV2 to TRBJ1-3; D gene unclear. There are 15 residues in the CDR3. Per germline, CDR1 SNHLY and CDR2 FYNNEI. V was shortened by 5 bases and J by 0 bases, with 11 bases between the two germline ends. The DNA of the CDR3 is TGTGCCAGCAGTTCGGAGGGAGCCTCTGGAAACACCATATATTTT. Protein: CASSSEGASGNTIYF. The full variable domain, its missing parts supplied by reference TRBV2 and TRBJ1-3, is EPEVTQTPSHQVTQMGQEVILRCVPISNHLYFYWYRQILGQKVEFLVSFYNNEISEKSEIFDDQFSVERPDGSNFTLKIRSTKLEDSAMYFCASSSEGASGNTIYFGEGSWLTVV.

This clone was counted only a few times. The chain combines TRBV28 with TRBJ2-5; a weak D match, TRBD2 (7 bases). The V gene's germline CDR1 is MDHEN and CDR2 SYDVKM. This CDR3 spans 15 amino acids. Trimming took off 5 bases at V and 6 bases at J, with 19 bases between the two ends. DNA of the CDR3: TGTGCCAGCAGTACAGGAGGGGGGGGCGCCAAGACCCAGTACTTC. Its protein is CASSTGGGGAKTQYF.

This chain connects TRBV7-3 to TRBJ2-3; TRBD2 matches 11 bases. Per germline, CDR1 SGHTA and CDR2 FQGTGA. Losses at the gene ends were 6 bases for V and 4 bases for J; bases not matched to a gene: 6. The CDR3 totals 15 residues. The CDR3 reads CASSQLAGEPDTQYF. CDR3 nucleotides: TGTGCCAGCAGTCAACTAGCGGGAGAACCAGATACGCAGTATTTT. Drawing the rest from reference TRBV7-3 and TRBJ2-3, the complete variable domain is GAGVSQTPSNKVTEKGKYVELRCDPISGHTALYWYRQSLGQGPEFLIYFQGTGAADDSGLPNDRFFAVRPEGSVSTLKIQRTERGDSAVYLCASSQLAGEPDTQYFGPGTRLTVL.

In this sample, this clone turned up a few times. This chain connects TRBV6-1 to TRBJ2-1; D is unresolved. V dropped 6 bases and J dropped 0 bases, with 12 bases sitting between them. Germline loops: CDR1 MNHNS, CDR2 SASEGT. CDR3 length: 15 amino acids. CDR3 sequence: CASRRLRSSYNEQFF. For the CDR3, the DNA is TGTGCCAGCAGGCGACTCCGCAGCTCCTACAATGAGCAGTTCTTC.

Turning to this clone: In the same sample, other DNA sequences code for this CDR3. This chain connects TRBV28 to TRBJ1-1, with 7 bases identical to TRBD1. This CDR3 is 13 amino acids long. V lost 3 bases, J lost 7 bases, and 5 bases stayed unmatched. The V gene's germline CDR1 is MDHEN and CDR2 SYDVKM. In DNA, the CDR3 is TGTGCCAGCAGTTTGATGACAGGGCTTGAAGCTTTCTTT. This codes for CASSLMTGLEAFF.